The 9 T cell receptor beta chains in this list originate from one sample, sequenced in a study of T cells in tuberculosis. Sequenced by immunoSEQ multiplex PCR; TCRdb stores in-frame clones only, minus some. The data contain 85,000 to 90,000 clones, approximately 90% of them singletons. Sorting used thawed, overnight-rested PBMC stained with anti-CD3, a viability dye and GMM-loaded CD1B tetramer. C32 glucose monomycolate from Rhodococcus equi was loaded onto the CD1B tetramers. The specimen was CD1b-GMM tetramer-negative cells sorted from PBMCs. The receptors derive from an adult woman with latent tuberculosis.

This chain joins TRBV5-6 and TRBJ1-2, with 10 bases matching TRBD1. The CDR3 has 14 residues. Germline assignment: CDR1 SGHDT and CDR2 YYEEEE. Losses at the gene ends were 7 bases for V and 7 bases for J; bases not matched to a gene: 10. CDR3 nucleotide sequence: TGTGCCAGCTACCCCACCGGGACAGGGGCTGGCTACACCTTC. Residues: CASYPTGTGAGYTF.

This clone appeared once. This rearrangement joins TRBV2 to TRBJ1-1; tentative D call: TRBD1 (6 bases). This CDR3 region has 13 residues. The germline V gene has CDR1 SNHLY and CDR2 FYNNEI. Trimming took off 4 bases at V and 2 bases at J, with 8 bases between the two ends. In nucleotides, the CDR3 is TGTGCCAGCAGTGGACAGGTAAACACTGAAGCTTTCTTT. It encodes CASSGQVNTEAFF.

This clone was detected only once. The chain carries TRBV7-9 and TRBJ2-5, with a tentative D call TRBD2 (6 bases). The V and J ends lost 5 bases and 5 bases respectively, with 21 bases between them. Germline V gives CDR1 SEHNR, CDR2 FQNEAQ (reference sequence). The CDR3 is 16 residues long. The CDR3 coding sequence is TGTGCCAGCAGCATTAGACAGCCGACTAGTGTCGAGACCCAGTACTTC. Translated: CASSIRQPTSVETQYF.

The chain joins TRBV10-1 to TRBJ1-5; possibly TRBD1 for D (6 bases). The CDR3 consists of 21 residues. Per germline, CDR1 WNHNN and CDR2 SYGVQD (reference sequence). V shed 2 bases and J shed 0 bases, with 26 bases lying between them. The CDR3 loop reads CASSEPHPQGHVRYSNQPQHF. CDR3 sequence (DNA): TGCGCCAGCAGTGAGCCCCATCCACAGGGACACGTAAGGTATAGCAATCAGCCCCAGCATTTT.

This chain joins TRBV5-1 and TRBJ2-1; the match to TRBD2 covers 15 bases. The CDR3 is made up of 17 amino acids. Trimming removed 0 bases from V and 9 bases from J; junction bases left unmatched: 7. Germline CDR1 reads SGHRS; CDR2 reads YFSETQ. This CDR3 reads CASSLALGTSGGTEQFF. Written as DNA, the CDR3 is TGCGCCAGCAGCTTGGCCCTAGGGACTAGCGGGGGGACTGAGCAGTTCTTC.

The V call is TRBV7-3, the J call TRBJ1-1; D might be TRBD1 (5 bases). The germline V and J ends were trimmed by 2 bases and 3 bases, with 7 bases remaining between them. The germline V gene has CDR1 SGHTA and CDR2 FQGTGA. The CDR3 consists of 13 residues. The CDR3, as DNA: TGTGCCAGCAGCTTAGCGGGGGACACTGAAGCTTTCTTT. Amino acid sequence: CASSLAGDTEAFF.

The chain has TRBV27 and TRBJ2-7; 9 bases are a match to TRBD1. Germline V gene data show CDR1 as MNHEY and CDR2 as SMNVEV (reference sequence). V was pared by 4 bases and J by 2 bases, with 9 bases of the junction left unmatched. The CDR3 contains 16 residues. CDR3 sequence reads: CASSYGAGTGPYEQYF. CDR3 sequence (DNA): TGTGCCAGCAGTTATGGTGCCGGGACAGGGCCCTACGAGCAGTACTTC.

The V call is TRBV7-2, the J call TRBJ2-3; TRBD2 agrees at 12 bases. The CDR3 is 17 residues long. CDR1 and CDR2 from the germline V gene are SGHTA and FQGNSA. J lost 2 bases, V lost 5 bases, and 8 bases had no gene match. CDR3 in amino acids: CASSLSGLAGTTDTQYF. CDR3 in DNA: TGTGCCAGCAGCCTTAGCGGACTAGCGGGGACCACAGATACGCAGTATTTT.

This chain links TRBV13 with TRBJ2-7; D unresolved. Trimming pared 0 bases from V and 0 bases from J, leaving 3 bases between. Looked up from germline, CDR1 is PRHDT and CDR2 is FYEKMQ (reference sequence). The CDR3 sequence is 13 residues long. CDR3: CASSLGSSYEQYF. In nucleotides, the CDR3 is TGTGCCAGCAGCTTAGGGAGCTCCTACGAGCAGTACTTC.